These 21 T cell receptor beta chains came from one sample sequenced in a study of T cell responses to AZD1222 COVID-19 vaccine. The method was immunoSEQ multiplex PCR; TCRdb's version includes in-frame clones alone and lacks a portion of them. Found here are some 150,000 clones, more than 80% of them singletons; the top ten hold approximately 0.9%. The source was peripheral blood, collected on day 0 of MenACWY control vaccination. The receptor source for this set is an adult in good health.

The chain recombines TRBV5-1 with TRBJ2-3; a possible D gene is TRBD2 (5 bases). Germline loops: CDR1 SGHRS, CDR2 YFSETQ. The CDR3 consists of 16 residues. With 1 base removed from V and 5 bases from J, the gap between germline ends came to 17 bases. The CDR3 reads CASSLFPGGQGDTQYF. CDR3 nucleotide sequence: TGCGCCAGCAGCTTGTTTCCGGGCGGGCAAGGAGATACGCAGTATTTT. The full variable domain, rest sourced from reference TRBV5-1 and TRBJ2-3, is KAGVTQTPRYLIKTRGQQVTLSCSPISGHRSVSWYQQTPGQGLQFLFEYFSETQRNKGNFPGRFSGRQFSNSRSEMNVSTLELGDSALYLCASSLFPGGQGDTQYFGPGTRLTVL.

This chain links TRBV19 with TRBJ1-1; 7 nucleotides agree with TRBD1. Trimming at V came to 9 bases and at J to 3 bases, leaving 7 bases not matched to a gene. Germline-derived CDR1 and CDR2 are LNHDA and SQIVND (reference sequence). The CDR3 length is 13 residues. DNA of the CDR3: TGTGCCAGCAGCGACAGGGTGGACACTGAAGCTTTCTTT. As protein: CASSDRVDTEAFF.

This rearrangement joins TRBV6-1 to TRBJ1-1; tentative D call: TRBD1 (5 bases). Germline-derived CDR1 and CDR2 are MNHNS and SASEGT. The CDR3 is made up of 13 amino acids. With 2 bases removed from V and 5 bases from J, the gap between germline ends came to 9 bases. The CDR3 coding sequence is TGTGCCAGCAGTGAATTAGGGACGACTGAAGCTTTCTTT. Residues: CASSELGTTEAFF.

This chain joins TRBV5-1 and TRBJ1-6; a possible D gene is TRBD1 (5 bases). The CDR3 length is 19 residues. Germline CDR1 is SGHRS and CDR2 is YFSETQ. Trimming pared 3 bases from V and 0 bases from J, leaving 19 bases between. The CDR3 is CASSYSSRGESSYNSPLHF. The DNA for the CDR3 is TGCGCCAGCAGCTACTCCTCCCGAGGGGAAAGCTCCTATAATTCACCCCTCCACTTT.

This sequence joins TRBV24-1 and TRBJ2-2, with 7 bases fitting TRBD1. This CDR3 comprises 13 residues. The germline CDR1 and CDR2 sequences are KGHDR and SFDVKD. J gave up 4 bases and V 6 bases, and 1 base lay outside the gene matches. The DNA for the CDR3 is TGTGCCACCAGTCCAGGGGGCACCGGGGAGCTGTTTTTT. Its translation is CATSPGGTGELFF.

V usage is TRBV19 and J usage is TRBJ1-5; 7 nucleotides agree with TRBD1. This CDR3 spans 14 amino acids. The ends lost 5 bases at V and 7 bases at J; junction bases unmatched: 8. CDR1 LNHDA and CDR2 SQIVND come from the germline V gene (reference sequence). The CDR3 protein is CASSARTGQQPQHF. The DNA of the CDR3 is TGTGCCAGTAGTGCCCGGACAGGTCAGCAGCCCCAGCATTTT.

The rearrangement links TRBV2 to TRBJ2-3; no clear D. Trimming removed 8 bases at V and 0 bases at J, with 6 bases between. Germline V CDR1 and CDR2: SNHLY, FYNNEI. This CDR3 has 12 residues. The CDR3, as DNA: TGTGCCAGCGGCTACAGCACAGATACGCAGTATTTT. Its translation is CASGYSTDTQYF.

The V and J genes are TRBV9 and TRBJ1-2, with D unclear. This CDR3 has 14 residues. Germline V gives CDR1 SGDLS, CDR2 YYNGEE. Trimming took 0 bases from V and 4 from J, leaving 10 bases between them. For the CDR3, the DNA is TGTGCCAGCAGCGTAGAGGCAATATCCTATGGCTACACCTTC. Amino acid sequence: CASSVEAISYGYTF.

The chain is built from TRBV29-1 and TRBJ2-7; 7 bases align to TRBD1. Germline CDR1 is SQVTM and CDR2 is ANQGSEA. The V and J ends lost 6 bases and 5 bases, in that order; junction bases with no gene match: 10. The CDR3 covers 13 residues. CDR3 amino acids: CSVVLGQSHEQYF. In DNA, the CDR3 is TGCAGCGTGGTTTTGGGACAGTCCCACGAGCAGTACTTC.

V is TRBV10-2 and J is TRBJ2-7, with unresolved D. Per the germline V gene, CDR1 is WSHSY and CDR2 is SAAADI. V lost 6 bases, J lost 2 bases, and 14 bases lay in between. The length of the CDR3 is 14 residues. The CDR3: CASREHTPPYEQYF. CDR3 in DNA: TGCGCCAGCAGGGAGCATACCCCGCCCTACGAGCAGTACTTC.

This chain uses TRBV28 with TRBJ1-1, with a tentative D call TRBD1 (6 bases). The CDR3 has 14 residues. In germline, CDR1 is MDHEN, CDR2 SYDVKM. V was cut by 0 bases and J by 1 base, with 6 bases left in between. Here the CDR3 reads CASSLWDRNTEAFF. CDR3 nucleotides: TGTGCCAGCAGTTTATGGGACAGGAACACTGAAGCTTTCTTT.

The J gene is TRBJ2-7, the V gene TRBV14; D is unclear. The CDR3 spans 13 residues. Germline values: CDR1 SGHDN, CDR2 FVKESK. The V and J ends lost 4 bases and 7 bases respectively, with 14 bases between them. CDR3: CASSPLGREEQYF. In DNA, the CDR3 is TGTGCCAGCAGCCCCCTAGGGCGTGAAGAGCAGTACTTC.

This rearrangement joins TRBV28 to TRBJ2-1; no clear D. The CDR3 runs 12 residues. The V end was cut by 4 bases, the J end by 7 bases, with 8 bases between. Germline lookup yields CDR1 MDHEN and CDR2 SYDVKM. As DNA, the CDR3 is TGTGCCAGCAGTTCCGGTAGGAATGAGCAGTTCTTC. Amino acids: CASSSGRNEQFF. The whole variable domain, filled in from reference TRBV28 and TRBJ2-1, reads DVKVTQSSRYLVKRTGEKVFLECVQDMDHENMFWYRQDPGLGLRLIYFSYDVKMKEKGDIPEGYSVSREKKERFSLILESASTNQTSMYLCASSSGRNEQFFGPGTRLTVL.

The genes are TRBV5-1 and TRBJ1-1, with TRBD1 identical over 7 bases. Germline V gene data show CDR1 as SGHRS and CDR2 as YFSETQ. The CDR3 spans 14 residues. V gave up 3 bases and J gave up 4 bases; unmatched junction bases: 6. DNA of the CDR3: TGCGCCAGCAGCTCGGGACAGCTAACCACTGAAGCTTTCTTT. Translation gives CASSSGQLTTEAFF.

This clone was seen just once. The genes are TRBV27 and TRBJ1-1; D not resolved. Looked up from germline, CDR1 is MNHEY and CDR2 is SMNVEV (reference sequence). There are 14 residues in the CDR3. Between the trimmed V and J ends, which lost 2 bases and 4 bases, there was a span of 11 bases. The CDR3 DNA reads TGTGCCAGCAGTTTAGGACGGATTGGCACTGAAGCTTTCTTT. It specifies CASSLGRIGTEAFF.

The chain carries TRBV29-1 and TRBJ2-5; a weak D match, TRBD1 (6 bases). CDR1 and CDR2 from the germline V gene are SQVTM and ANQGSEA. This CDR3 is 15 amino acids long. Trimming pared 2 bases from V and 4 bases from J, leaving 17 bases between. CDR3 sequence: CSVESGVLYSETQYF. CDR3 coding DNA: TGCAGCGTTGAATCAGGGGTCCTATACTCAGAGACCCAGTACTTC.

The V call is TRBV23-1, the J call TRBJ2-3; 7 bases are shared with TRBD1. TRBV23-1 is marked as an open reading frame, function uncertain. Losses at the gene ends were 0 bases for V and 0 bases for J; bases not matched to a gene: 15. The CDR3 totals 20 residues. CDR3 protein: CASSQSIKGGRGYSTDTQYF. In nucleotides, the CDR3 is TGCGCCAGCAGTCAATCGATTAAAGGGGGCAGGGGCTATAGCACAGATACGCAGTATTTT.

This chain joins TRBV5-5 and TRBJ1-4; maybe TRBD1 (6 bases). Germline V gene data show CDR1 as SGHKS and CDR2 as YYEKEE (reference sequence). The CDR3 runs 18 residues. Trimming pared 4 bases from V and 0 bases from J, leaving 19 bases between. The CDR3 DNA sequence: TGTGCCAGCAGCCTGGGGTTACAGGGTAATCCAACTAATGAAAAACTGTTTTTT. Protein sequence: CASSLGLQGNPTNEKLFF.

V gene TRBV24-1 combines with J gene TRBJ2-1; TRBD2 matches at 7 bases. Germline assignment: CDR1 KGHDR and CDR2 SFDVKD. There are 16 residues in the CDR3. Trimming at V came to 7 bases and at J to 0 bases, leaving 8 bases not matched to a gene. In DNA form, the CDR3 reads TGTGCCACCAGCCTAACTGGCGGGAGCTCCTACAATGAGCAGTTCTTC. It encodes CATSLTGGSSYNEQFF.

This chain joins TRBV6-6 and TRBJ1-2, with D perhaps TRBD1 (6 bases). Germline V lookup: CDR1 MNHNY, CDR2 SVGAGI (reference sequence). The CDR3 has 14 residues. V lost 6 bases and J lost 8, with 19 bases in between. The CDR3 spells CASSHLQGGYGYTF. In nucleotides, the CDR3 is TGTGCCAGCAGCCACCTACAGGGAGGGTACGGCTACACCTTC.

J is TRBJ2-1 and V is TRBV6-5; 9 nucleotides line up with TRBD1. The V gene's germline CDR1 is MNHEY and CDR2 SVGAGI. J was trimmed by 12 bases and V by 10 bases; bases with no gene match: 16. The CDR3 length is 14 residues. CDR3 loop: CAIMDRGRVLGQFF. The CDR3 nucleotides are TGTGCCATCATGGACAGGGGCAGGGTCCTGGGGCAGTTCTTC.